These 28 T cell receptor beta chains share one sample of origin, sequenced in a study of T-cell reconstitution after alpha-beta-depleted transplantation in children. A TCRbeta library incorporating unique molecular identifiers was prepared. In TCRdb, the PCR reads were re-called with MiXCR into one record per CDR3 protein. The sample contains around 480,000 distinct CDR3 sequences, less than 35% of which appear only once. The sequencing used PBMCs from the stem cell graft donor, collected from the stem cell graft. The origin of the receptors is a human donor who donated a stem cell graft to a child with aplastic anemia.

In its sample, this clonotype was seen a few times. The CDR3 sequence: CASSMGQTYNEQFF. The DNA for the CDR3 is TGTGCCAGTAGTATGGGACAGACATACAATGAGCAGTTCTTC. This sequence joins TRBV19 and TRBJ2-1; 7 nucleotides line up with TRBD1. Germline CDR1 and CDR2: LNHDA and SQIVND (reference sequence). This CDR3 is 14 amino acids long. Germline trimming cut 3 bases from V and 4 bases from J; bases unmatched to any gene: 3.

The rearrangement joins TRBV12-3 or TRBV12-4 to TRBJ1-5, with TRBD1 as a possible D gene (5 bases). Trimming shortened V by 6 bases and J by 3 bases, and 9 bases separated the two germline ends. This CDR3 has 13 residues. Here the CDR3 DNA reads TGTGCCAGCAGACAGGCCGACAATCAGCCCCAGCATTTT. Residues: CASRQADNQPQHF.

The V and J genes are TRBV28 and TRBJ1-4; D may be TRBD1 (5 bases). This CDR3 has 14 residues. Germline V gives CDR1 MDHEN, CDR2 SYDVKM. V lost 2 bases to trimming and J lost 4 bases, with 8 bases between them. The CDR3 sequence: CASSLEGINEKLFF. The CDR3 DNA is TGTGCCAGCAGTTTAGAGGGGATTAATGAAAAACTGTTTTTT.

The V call is TRBV4-3, the J call TRBJ1-5; D remains ambiguous. The CDR3 length is 15 residues. V lost 0 bases to trimming and J lost 4 bases, with 10 bases between them. CDR1 and CDR2 (germline): LGHNA, YSLEER. The CDR3 here is CASSQDKGINQPQHF. In DNA, the CDR3 is TGCGCCAGCAGCCAAGATAAGGGTATAAATCAGCCCCAGCATTTT.

This chain connects TRBV5-6 to TRBJ2-7, with 7 positions matching TRBD1. Looked up from germline, CDR1 is SGHDT and CDR2 is YYEEEE. Trimming removed 1 base from V and 3 bases from J; junction bases left unmatched: 4. The CDR3 runs 14 residues. The CDR3 is CASSLPGGRYEQYV. CDR3 nucleotide sequence: TGTGCCAGCAGCTTGCCAGGGGGTCGCTACGAGCAGTACGTC.

The V and J genes are TRBV5-1 and TRBJ2-3; D might be TRBD1 (5 bases). The CDR3 totals 13 residues. Germline-derived CDR1 and CDR2 are SGHRS and YFSETQ. Trimming removed 0 bases from V and 6 bases from J, with 8 bases in between. The CDR3 DNA sequence: TGCGCCAGCAGCTTGGTATGGGGCGATACGCAGTATTTT. Its protein is CASSLVWGDTQYF. Complete variable domain (other parts from reference TRBV5-1 and TRBJ2-3): KAGVTQTPRYLIKTRGQQVTLSCSPISGHRSVSWYQQTPGQGLQFLFEYFSETQRNKGNFPGRFSGRQFSNSRSEMNVSTLELGDSALYLCASSLVWGDTQYFGPGTRLTVL.

The rearrangement links TRBV27 to TRBJ2-3; the match to TRBD2 covers 8 bases. The CDR3 runs 16 residues. The germline CDR1 and CDR2 sequences are MNHEY and SMNVEV (reference sequence). Trimming cost V 1 base and J 3 bases; bases outside gene matches: 6. CDR3 residues: CASSLYPAGATDTQYF. The CDR3 DNA is TGTGCCAGCAGTTTATATCCAGCGGGGGCGACAGATACGCAGTATTTT.

The chain is built from TRBV30 and TRBJ2-1; 7 bases are a match to TRBD1. This CDR3 region has 16 residues. Germline-derived CDR1 and CDR2 are GTSNPN and SVGIG (reference sequence). V gave up 2 bases and J gave up 4 bases; unmatched junction bases: 11. The CDR3 sequence: CAWSQGDSTFYNEQFF. The CDR3 region has the DNA TGTGCCTGGAGTCAGGGGGATAGCACCTTTTACAATGAGCAGTTCTTC.

The count of this clonotype is one. At one boundary the junction diverges from the germline segment, which might be a read error. This chain uses TRBV2 with TRBJ1-6; D not resolved. The CDR3 length is 11 residues. CDR1 is SNHLY and CDR2 is FYNNEI in the germline V gene. The CDR3 loop is CASSDREPVHF. The CDR3 nucleotides are TGTGCCAGCAGTGATCGCGAACCCGTCCACTTT.

This clonotype occurred a few times. The germline gene is not matched at one end of the junction; a read error may be the cause. The chain is built from TRBV29-1 and TRBJ2-1; 12 nucleotides agree with TRBD2. The germline V gene encodes CDR1 SQVTM and CDR2 ANQGSEA. The CDR3 is made up of 10 amino acids. CDR3 residues: CSALAGGPVF. The CDR3 DNA reads as TGCAGCGCGCTAGCGGGGGGGCCGGTCTTC.

This clonotype has only a few counts. The genes are TRBV7-2 and TRBJ1-3; no firm D call. The CDR3 totals 11 residues. Between the trimmed V and J ends, which lost 3 bases and 6 bases, there was a span of 3 bases. The germline V gene encodes CDR1 SGHTA and CDR2 FQGNSA. In DNA, the CDR3 is TGTGCCAGCAGCTTGACAAACACCATATATTTT. It translates to CASSLTNTIYF.

This clonotype was seen more than once but under ten times. The chain has TRBV21-1 and TRBJ2-6. TRBV21-1 is a listed pseudogene. The CDR3 loop spans 19 amino acids. CDR3 loop: CASSNDGLLRFSGANVLTF. The CDR3 DNA reads as TGTGCCAGCAGCAACGACGGGCTACTTCGATTCTCTGGGGCCAACGTCCTGACTTTC.

In the case of this clonotype: Its ends do not fully match the called genes, so a read error is possible. This chain connects TRBV11-2 to TRBJ2-7, with D perhaps assigned TRBD1 or TRBD2 (5 bases each). The germline V gene has CDR1 SGHAT and CDR2 FQNNGV. CDR3 length equals 14 residues. The CDR3 sequence: CASSVGGGVGELYF. The CDR3 nucleotides read TGTGCCAGCAGCGTCGGTGGGGGTGTGGGGGAGCTGTACTTC. Combining the CDR3 with reference TRBV11-2 and TRBJ2-7 gives the whole variable domain EAGVAQSPRYKIIEKRQSVAFWCNPISGHATLYWYQQILGQGPKLLIQFQNNGVVDDSQLPKDRFSAERLKGVDSTLKIQPAKLEDSAVYLCASSVGGGVGELYFGPGTRLTVT.

The J gene is TRBJ1-4, the V gene TRBV29-1; D not resolved. This CDR3 comprises 15 residues. V was clipped by 6 bases and J by 5 bases, with 19 bases between them. Germline CDR1 reads SQVTM; CDR2 reads ANQGSEA. This chain's CDR3 is CSVGPTSARNEKLFF. Written as DNA, the CDR3 is TGCAGCGTCGGACCTACGTCAGCCCGAAATGAAAAACTGTTTTTT. Full variable domain (rest looked up from reference TRBV29-1 and TRBJ1-4): SAVISQKPSRDICQRGTSLTIQCQVDSQVTMMFWYRQQPGQSLTLIATANQGSEATYESGFVIDKFPISRPNLTFSTLTVSNMSPEDSSIYLCSVGPTSARNEKLFFGSGTQLSVL.

The rearrangement links TRBV28 to TRBJ2-4, with TRBD2 identical over 8 bases. Germline CDR1 reads MDHEN; CDR2 reads SYDVKM. The length of the CDR3 is 15 residues. V trimming: 4 bases; J trimming: 0 bases; junction bases outside the gene matches: 2. The CDR3 spells CASSSGGAAKNIQYF. CDR3 DNA sequence: TGTGCCAGCAGTTCGGGAGGGGCAGCCAAAAACATTCAGTACTTC.

This chain connects TRBV3-1 to TRBJ1-1, with D tentatively TRBD1 (6 bases). Germline assignment: CDR1 LGHDT and CDR2 YNNKEL (reference sequence). The V end lost 4 bases, the J end lost 7 bases, and 13 bases lay between the germline ends. This CDR3 has 13 residues. CDR3 amino acids: CASSPTGSGEAFF. The CDR3 DNA reads as TGTGCCAGCAGCCCAACAGGGTCGGGTGAAGCTTTCTTT.

This clonotype was recorded a few times. The chain is built from TRBV29-1 and TRBJ2-1; D unresolved. The CDR3 consists of 14 residues. Trimming cost V 4 bases and J 7 bases, with 17 bases left between them. The germline CDR1 and CDR2 sequences are SQVTM and ANQGSEA. The CDR3 here is CSVVTIARRNEQFF. As DNA, the CDR3 is TGCAGCGTTGTGACGATTGCTAGGCGAAATGAGCAGTTCTTC.

The V gene is TRBV27, the J gene TRBJ2-7, with TRBD1 identical over 7 bases. J gave up 2 bases and V 6 bases, and 7 bases lay outside the gene matches. Per the germline V gene, CDR1 is MNHEY and CDR2 is SMNVEV (reference sequence). The CDR3 consists of 14 residues. This CDR3 reads CASRTDRVTYEQYF. The DNA of the CDR3 is TGTGCCAGCAGAACCGACAGGGTCACCTACGAGCAGTACTTC.

This clonotype has just a few counts. The rearrangement links TRBV29-1 to TRBJ2-7, with a tentative D call TRBD1 (5 bases). The CDR3 sequence is 13 residues long. V lost 4 bases and J lost 3, with 13 bases in between. Germline CDR1 reads SQVTM; CDR2 reads ANQGSEA. For the CDR3, the DNA is TGCAGCGTTGTCGTGGGGCAGGGCTACGAGCAGTACGTC. Amino acids: CSVVVGQGYEQYV.

The chain recombines TRBV11-2 with TRBJ2-1; D gene unclear. This CDR3 has 14 residues. Germline V gene lookup returns CDR1 SGHAT and CDR2 FQNNGV. The ends were cut back, 1 base at V and 9 bases at J, with 13 bases in the middle. For the CDR3, the DNA is TGTGCCAGCAGCTTAGCACGCAGCGCGCGTGAGCAGTTCTTC. The encoded protein is CASSLARSAREQFF.

This clonotype was counted between two and nine times. The chain employs TRBV18 and TRBJ1-1, with 10 nucleotides matching TRBD1. CDR1 and CDR2 (germline): KGHSH, LQKENI. The V gene end was trimmed by 4 bases and the J gene end by 1 base; junction bases not matched to a gene: 6. The CDR3 contains 16 residues. This chain's CDR3 is CASSRQGAFGNTEAFF. The DNA of the CDR3 is TGTGCCAGCTCACGACAGGGGGCTTTTGGGAACACTGAAGCTTTCTTT.

The gene calls are TRBV18 and TRBJ2-1, with 8 bases matching TRBD1. The CDR3 is 14 residues long. Losses at the gene ends were 3 bases for V and 7 bases for J; bases not matched to a gene: 5. Germline-derived CDR1 and CDR2 are KGHSH and LQKENI. The CDR3 coding sequence is TGTGCCAGCTCACCGGACAGGGTCAGGAATGAGCAGTTCTTC. Amino acid sequence: CASSPDRVRNEQFF.

In its sample, this clonotype was seen a few times. CDR3 region: CASRFRQGEIYGYTF. In DNA, the CDR3 is TGTGCCAGCAGGTTTAGACAGGGGGAAATCTATGGCTACACCTTC. The chain employs TRBV6-1 and TRBJ1-2; 9 bases are shared with TRBD1. The CDR3 consists of 15 residues. Germline CDR1 and CDR2: MNHNS and SASEGT. V was clipped by 6 bases and J by 4 bases; unmatched bases: 9.

This clonotype was recorded a few times. The chain recombines TRBV25-1 with TRBJ1-2, with TRBD1 matching over 8 bases. J gave up 5 bases and V 3 bases, and 14 bases lay outside the gene matches. Germline V gives CDR1 MGHDK, CDR2 SYGVNS. The CDR3 length is 17 residues. The CDR3 region has the DNA TGTGCCAGCAGTGAGGCTCCAGGGGGCACAAGCCTTTATGGCTACACCTTC. This codes for CASSEAPGGTSLYGYTF.

J is TRBJ2-1 and V is TRBV23-1; D could derive from TRBD1 or TRBD2 (6 bases each). TRBV23-1 is reported as an ORF; its role is uncertain. V was pared by 3 bases and J by 8 bases, with 32 bases between. This CDR3 has 20 amino acids. CDR3 sequence reads: CASSHPYREVASTSFDEQFF. CDR3 DNA: TGCGCCAGCAGTCACCCCTACAGGGAGGTCGCGAGCACGTCTTTTGATGAGCAGTTCTTC.

This chain uses TRBV20-1 with TRBJ2-4; 9 positions agree with TRBD2. V lost 6 bases to trimming and J lost 9 bases; unmatched junction nucleotides: 12. This CDR3 has 14 residues. The germline gives CDR1 DFQATT, CDR2 SNEGSKA (reference sequence). The CDR3 here is CSALAGPNRGIQYF. The CDR3 DNA follows: TGCAGTGCCCTAGCGGGACCAAACCGGGGCATTCAGTACTTC.

This clonotype was seen a handful of times. The V call is TRBV24-1, the J call TRBJ2-1; 12 bases map to TRBD2. CDR3 length: 17 residues. V lost 5 bases to trimming and J lost 4 bases; unmatched junction nucleotides: 8. CDR1 KGHDR and CDR2 SFDVKD come from the germline V gene. CDR3 coding DNA: TGTGCCACCAGTGCCTCACCGACTAGCGGGAGTTACAATGAGCAGTTCTTC. It yields the protein CATSASPTSGSYNEQFF.

The chain couples TRBV5-1 to TRBJ2-5; TRBD2 matches at 7 bases. Germline CDR1 is SGHRS and CDR2 is YFSETQ. This CDR3 region has 17 residues. V trimming: 0 bases; J trimming: 1 base; junction bases outside the gene matches: 9. The CDR3 region is CASSLGQLAGAQETQYF. The CDR3, as DNA: TGCGCCAGCAGCTTGGGACAATTAGCGGGTGCCCAAGAGACCCAGTACTTC.